Listed below are T cell receptor beta chains from one sample, sequenced in a study of early T cells in non-severe SARS-CoV-2 infection. Each CDR3 protein is one row after TCRdb ran MiXCR on the 5' RACE reads. The sample lists 60,000 or so distinct CDR3 sequences; around 9.3% were seen once. Material for sequencing was whole blood. The receptors originated from an adult who was a healthcare worker with PCR-confirmed SARS-CoV-2 infection or an uninfected control (not recorded which). CDR3s include the opening cysteine and the closing phenylalanine or tryptophan. Size values are once, few and many counts, or a class for expanded clones, and some rows have none.

J gene: TRBJ1-1; clone size: -; V gene: TRBV28; CDR3 protein: CASSFSNRNTEAFF
J gene: TRBJ2-3; clone size: many; V gene: TRBV20-1; CDR3 protein: CSASPGRTSDTQYF
J gene: TRBJ2-3; clone size: many; V gene: TRBV6-4; CDR3 protein: CASSDSTSGSTDTQYF
J gene: TRBJ2-7; clone size: -; V gene: TRBV29-1; CDR3 protein: CSVGPGGTYEQYF
J gene: TRBJ2-5; clone size: many; V gene: TRBV7-9; CDR3 protein: CASSFSGSLMETQYF
J gene: TRBJ1-1; clone size: many; V gene: TRBV29-1; CDR3 protein: CSVTTPPGTGNTEAFF
J gene: TRBJ1-5; clone size: -; V gene: TRBV12-3/TRBV12-4; CDR3 protein: CASSQGQESYQPQHF
J gene: TRBJ1-2; clone size: many; V gene: TRBV6-6; CDR3 protein: CASTDRAAYGYTF
J gene: TRBJ1-3; clone size: -; V gene: TRBV6-6; CDR3 protein: CATEGGNTIYF
J gene: TRBJ2-7; clone size: many; V gene: TRBV19; CDR3 protein: CASSPGATSYEQYF
J gene: TRBJ2-4; clone size: many; V gene: TRBV7-9; CDR3 protein: CASSQRLAGAIGKNIQYF
J gene: TRBJ1-4; clone size: many; V gene: TRBV5-1; CDR3 protein: CASSLALDSATNEKLFF
J gene: TRBJ1-2; clone size: many; V gene: TRBV28; CDR3 protein: CASSLSAGRRYGYTF
J gene: TRBJ2-3; clone size: few; V gene: TRBV10-3; CDR3 protein: CAISRSGGTSTDTQYF
J gene: TRBJ2-7; clone size: few; V gene: TRBV7-9; CDR3 protein: CASSLEGTSYEQYF
J gene: TRBJ2-1; clone size: many; V gene: TRBV5-5; CDR3 protein: CASSSRTGGDYNEQFF
J gene: TRBJ1-5; clone size: many; V gene: TRBV6-2/TRBV6-3; CDR3 protein: CASSLQGGAQPQHF
J gene: TRBJ2-7; clone size: many; V gene: TRBV3-1; CDR3 protein: CASRGPTPEQYF
J gene: TRBJ2-7; clone size: few; V gene: TRBV19; CDR3 protein: CASSTSNPREQYF
J gene: TRBJ2-1; clone size: -; V gene: TRBV5-1; CDR3 protein: CASSPILSRGQFF
J gene: TRBJ2-5; clone size: -; V gene: TRBV10-3; CDR3 protein: CAISAGEETQYF
J gene: TRBJ2-1; clone size: many; V gene: TRBV7-2; CDR3 protein: CASSILRANEQFF
J gene: TRBJ1-1; clone size: many; V gene: TRBV6-2/TRBV6-3; CDR3 protein: CASSYLQVPNTEAFF